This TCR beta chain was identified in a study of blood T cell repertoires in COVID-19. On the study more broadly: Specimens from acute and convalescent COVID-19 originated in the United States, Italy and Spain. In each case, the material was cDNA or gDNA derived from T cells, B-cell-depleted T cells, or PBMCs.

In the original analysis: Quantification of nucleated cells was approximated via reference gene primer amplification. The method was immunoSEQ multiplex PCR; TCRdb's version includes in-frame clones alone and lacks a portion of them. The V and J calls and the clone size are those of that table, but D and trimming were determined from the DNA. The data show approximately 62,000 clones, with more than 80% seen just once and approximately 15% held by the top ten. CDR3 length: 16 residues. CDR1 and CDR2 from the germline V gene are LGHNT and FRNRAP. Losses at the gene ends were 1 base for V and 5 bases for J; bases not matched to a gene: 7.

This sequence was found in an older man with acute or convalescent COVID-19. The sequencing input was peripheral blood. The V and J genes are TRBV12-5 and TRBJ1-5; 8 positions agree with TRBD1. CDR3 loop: CASGLGTVDRDQPQHF. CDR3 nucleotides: TGTGCTAGTGGTTTGGGTACGGTGGACAGGGATCAGCCCCAGCATTTT.